The present TCR beta chain was sequenced within a study of OX40 agonist ivuxolimab in advanced cancers. For the study at large: The eligibility criteria allowed prior anti-PD-1, anti-PD-L1 or anti-CTLA-4 therapy, and 40% had some. Partial responses were recorded for three patients, including one with hepatocellular carcinoma and two with cutaneous melanoma.

This clone was picked up one time. Germline-derived CDR1 and CDR2 are SGDLS and YYNGEE. The V and J ends lost 4 bases and 2 bases respectively, with 15 bases between them. This CDR3 has 16 amino acids. Some clones are missing from TCRdb's copy, which holds only in-frame ones; the method was immunoSEQ multiplex PCR. The repertoire holds about 35,000 clones, with roughly 84% as singletons. Specimen: CD4+ or CD8+ T cells sorted from blood, collected in a trial of the OX40 agonist ivuxolimab. The clonotype originates from an adult with an advanced solid tumor such as melanoma, head and neck, liver or kidney cancer. The chain has TRBV9 and TRBJ2-2; D not certain. The CDR3 reads CASSFQPAGNTGELFF. The CDR3, as DNA: TGTGCCAGCAGCTTCCAGCCGGCTGGAAACACCGGGGAGCTGTTTTTT.